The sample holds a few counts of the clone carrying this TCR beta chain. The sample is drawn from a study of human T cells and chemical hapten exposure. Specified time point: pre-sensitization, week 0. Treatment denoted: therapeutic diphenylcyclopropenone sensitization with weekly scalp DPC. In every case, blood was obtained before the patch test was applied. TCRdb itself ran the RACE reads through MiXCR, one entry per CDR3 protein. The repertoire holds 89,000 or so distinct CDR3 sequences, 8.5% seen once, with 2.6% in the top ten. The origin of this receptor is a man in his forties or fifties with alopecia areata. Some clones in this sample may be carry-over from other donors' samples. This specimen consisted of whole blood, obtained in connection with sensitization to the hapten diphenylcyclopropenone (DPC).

For the CDR3, the DNA is TGTGCCAGCAGCGCAGGGGGGGGCTACGAGCAGTACGTC. Encoded protein: CASSAGGGYEQYV. The chain employs TRBV6-1 and TRBJ2-7; either TRBD1 or TRBD2 may supply D (7 bases each). V was pared by 6 bases and J by 3 bases, with 12 bases between. Germline V gives CDR1 MNHNS, CDR2 SASEGT. This CDR3 spans 13 amino acids.